This TCR beta chain was identified in a study of T cells in Graves' hyperthyroidism and ophthalmopathy. The study's findings and limits: Among thyroid clonotypes expanded above 0.001, most also appeared in blood.

Deletions cut 4 bases from V and 6 bases from J, with 6 bases between. Germline CDR1 MDHEN, CDR2 SYDVKM. The CDR3 has 11 residues. RNA transcripts provided the source from which TCR beta CDR3 regions were amplified. First-round RT-PCR with HTBI primers amplified the TCR CDR3 region. TCRdb re-analysed the multiplex PCR reads in MiXCR, keeping a single row per CDR3 protein. Of 600,000 to 750,000 distinct CDR3 sequences in the sample, roughly a sixth were seen once. The patients, who ranged from 18 to 65 in age, presented with newly diagnosed hyperthyroidism lasting under 2 months. On the basis of clinical symptoms, serum thyroxine and TRAb, thyroid ultrasound and orbital computed tomography, diagnoses were made. PBMCs were collected from an approximately 10 ml volume of fresh peripheral blood. Many counts were recorded for this clonotype. The target antigen is unknown.

This rearrangement joins TRBV28 to TRBJ1-2; D is undetermined. This TCR derives from a man in his forties or fifties with Graves' hyperthyroidism. Sequenced material: blood. The CDR3 region is CASSYGDGYTF. CDR3 bases: TGTGCCAGCAGTTATGGGGATGGCTACACCTTC.